One and the same sample provided the 9 T cell receptor beta chains below, sequenced in a study of read filtering for tumor transcriptome and immune sequencing. From 400 to 450 ng of RNA, a library with molecular barcoded alpha/delta and beta/gamma adaptors was made. MiXCR, run by TCRdb on the reads, gives a single entry per CDR3 protein. The repertoire holds 100,000 to 150,000 distinct CDR3 sequences, with 10% to 15% as singletons. Sequenced material: a population of CD138-negative cells sorted from bone marrow. Receptors originate from a donor aged 40 or over with multiple myeloma.

This clonotype came up a few times. The rearrangement joins TRBV7-9 to TRBJ2-3, with 10 bases aligning to TRBD1. The germline V gene has CDR1 SEHNR and CDR2 FQNEAQ (reference sequence). The CDR3 runs 17 residues. V dropped 4 bases and J dropped 1; count of bases not matched to a gene: 8. CDR3: CASSSRTGGRGTDTQYF. The CDR3 bases are TGTGCCAGCAGCTCTAGGACAGGGGGAAGGGGCACAGATACGCAGTATTTT.

This clonotype occurred a few times. The chain has TRBV5-1 and TRBJ2-7; a possible D gene is TRBD1 (7 bases). CDR1 is SGHRS, CDR2 YFSETQ, per germline. The CDR3 consists of 15 residues. V gave up 4 bases and J gave up 0 bases, with 14 bases separating them. The CDR3 loop is CASSPRGASSYEQYF. CDR3 sequence (DNA): TGCGCCAGCAGCCCCAGGGGGGCCAGCTCCTACGAGCAGTACTTC.

This clonotype has a count of ten or more. V gene TRBV5-1 combines with J gene TRBJ1-2, with 7 bases that match TRBD1. The trim removed 3 bases at V and 6 bases at J, leaving 5 bases unmatched. CDR1 and CDR2 (germline): SGHRS, YFSETQ. The CDR3 spans 13 residues. CDR3 nucleotide sequence: TGCGCCAGCAGCTCCGGGACAGCAGATGGCTACACCTTC. Amino acid sequence: CASSSGTADGYTF.

In its sample, this clonotype was seen a few times. The V and J genes are TRBV5-1 and TRBJ2-5, with a possible D match to TRBD1 (6 bases). There are 15 residues in the CDR3. The germline V gene has CDR1 SGHRS and CDR2 YFSETQ. Trimming cost V 2 bases and J 5 bases, with 16 bases left between them. Here the CDR3 DNA reads TGCGCCAGCAGCTTCTGGGGGCAGGTTCAGGAGACCCAGTACTTC. Its protein is CASSFWGQVQETQYF.

This clonotype was observed many times. The chain has TRBV2 and TRBJ1-1; D uncertain. The V gene lost 4 bases and the J gene lost 6 bases, with 6 bases spanning the gap. In germline, CDR1 is SNHLY, CDR2 FYNNEI. The CDR3 has 11 amino acids. The DNA of the CDR3 is TGTGCCAGCAGTGTGCACGCTGAAGCTTTCTTT. Translated: CASSVHAEAFF.

This clonotype was observed many times. V and J are TRBV4-1 and TRBJ1-5, with a weak D call TRBD1 (5 bases). CDR1 and CDR2 from the germline V gene are MGHRA and YSYEKL. This CDR3 is 13 amino acids long. Deletions cut 0 bases from V and 5 bases from J, with 5 bases between. The CDR3 DNA is TGCGCCAGCAGCCAAGAAGGGGATCAGCCCCAGCATTTT. Amino acids: CASSQEGDQPQHF.

This clonotype was seen many times. The chain carries TRBV29-1 and TRBJ1-1, with D perhaps TRBD1 (5 bases). This CDR3 spans 13 amino acids. CDR1 is SQVTM and CDR2 is ANQGSEA in the germline V gene. The V gene lost 8 bases and the J gene lost 0 bases, with 13 bases spanning the gap. The CDR3 reads CSSSLGLNTEAFF. The DNA of the CDR3 is TGCAGCTCCTCCTTGGGGCTGAACACTGAAGCTTTCTTT.

Details on this clonotype: A read error may be the cause here, since a much bigger clone is one base away. The rearrangement uses TRBV12-3 or TRBV12-4 and TRBJ2-3, with 13 positions matching TRBD2. There are 19 residues in the CDR3. CDR3 loop: CASSLGTSGSQTLTDTQDF. CDR3 sequence (DNA): TGTGCCAGCAGTTTAGGGACTAGCGGGAGTCAAACCCTGACAGATACGCAGGATTTT.

At least ten counts were recorded for this clonotype. Because it lacks the conserved phenylalanine or tryptophan at the end, this CDR3 is likely a read error. V usage is TRBV29-1 and J usage is TRBJ2-1, with 7 bases identical to TRBD2. Per the germline V gene, CDR1 is SQVTM and CDR2 is ANQGSEA. The V segment lost 5 bases and the J segment 4 bases; nucleotides outside the gene matches: 5. This CDR3 has 13 residues. As DNA, the CDR3 is TGCAGCGTTCTTGCTAGCGGATACAATGAGCAGTTCCTC. Translation: CSVLASGYNEQFL.